This T cell receptor beta chain was identified during a study of early T cells in non-severe SARS-CoV-2 infection (dated by TCRdb to about 2021). In the study overall: Bulk RNA from unsorted whole blood was used for TCR sequencing, so alpha and beta chains could not be paired.

This was a case-control study nested in a cohort of healthcare workers in London, UK, who had nasopharyngeal swab PCR tests and blood samples taken every week. Healthcare workers were recruited between 23 and 31 March 2020, during the week of the UK lockdown, and were followed weekly for up to about 15 weeks. Counted from cysteine to phenylalanine, this CDR3 has 15 amino acids. The entry retains the CDR3 DNA only, 45 bases that are in frame from base 1. Trimming removed 3 bases from V and 13 bases from J, leaving 24 bases between the germline ends. As encoded in the germline V gene, CDR1 is SGHTA while CDR2 is FQGNSA. What the work shows at the level of the full study, not this receptor alone: VDJdb matching was skewed toward anti-spike CD8 responses, so virus-specific expansions were likely underestimated and private and CD4 specificities were missed.

The library was generated by 5' RACE. Sequencing was performed on a NextSeq 500. In the TCR library protocol, unique molecular identifiers were attached to individual cDNA molecules to correct for PCR bias and sequencing error. TCR alpha and beta chains were both sequenced, and the abundances of alpha and beta sequences in each sample were closely correlated with each other. Turning to the authors' computational methods: Decombinator V4 was used to perform V gene, J gene and CDR3 annotation of TCR sequences. TCRs were defined as expanded if a significant change between any two time points was detected under a Poisson model with p below 0.0001. TCR abundances were normalised to the total number of TCRs sequenced per sample and were expressed as counts per million. TRAV1-2 paired with TRAJ12, TRAJ20 or TRAJ33 defined MAIT TCRs, while TRAV10 paired with TRAJ18 defined iNKT TCRs. VDJdb, accessed 1 November 2021, was searched for CMV, EBV and SARS-CoV-2 annotated TCRs, with TCRs annotated for multiple antigens excluded. Using fastp at Q25 and MiXCR, TCRdb reprocessed the public reads and kept productive beta chains. Rows matching on CDR3 protein sequence are summarized as one entry with the most common DNA and genes. In this record, the V and J calls reflect TCRdb's handling and not the investigators' own analysis. Here the sample has 33,000 or so distinct CDR3 sequences; approximately 6% occur a single time. The ten largest make up 7.6% of the sample.

This clonotype was recorded a few times. The target of this receptor is not known. The sample holds no much larger clone one base away, and base qualities are not on file. The sequence derives from an adult who was a healthcare worker with PCR-confirmed SARS-CoV-2 infection or an uninfected control (not recorded which). Recombination connected TRBV7-2 to TRBJ2-5, with no confidently assigned D gene. The sample was whole blood. The CDR3 reads CASSFPRTRLGALYF. The bases read TGTGCCAGCAGCTTTCCCAGAACCCGTCTTGGCGCTCTGTACTTC.